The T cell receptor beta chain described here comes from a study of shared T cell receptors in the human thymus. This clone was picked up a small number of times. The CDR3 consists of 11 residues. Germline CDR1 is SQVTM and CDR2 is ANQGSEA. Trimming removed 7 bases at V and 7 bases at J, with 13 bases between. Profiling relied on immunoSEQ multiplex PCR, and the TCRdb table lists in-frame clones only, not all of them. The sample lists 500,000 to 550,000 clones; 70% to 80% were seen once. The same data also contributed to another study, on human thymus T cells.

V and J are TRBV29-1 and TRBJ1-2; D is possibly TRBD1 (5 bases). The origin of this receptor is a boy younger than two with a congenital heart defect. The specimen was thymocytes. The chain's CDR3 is CSAEWGVGYTF. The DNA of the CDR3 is TGCAGCGCAGAATGGGGGGTTGGCTACACCTTC.